This TCR beta chain was sequenced in a study of shared clonotypes between healthy human individuals. Looked up from germline, CDR1 is SGHRS and CDR2 is YFSETQ. The CDR3 contains 16 residues. J was trimmed by 6 bases and V by 2 bases; bases with no gene match: 12. Source study methods: Without quality scores, immunoSEQ junctional reads could not be filtered like full-length reads. Measured with immunoSEQ multiplex PCR; TCRdb has only the in-frame clones, and not every one. That table furnishes V, J and clone size, whereas the DNA furnished D and trimming. The table shows fewer than 150,000 clones, with about 67% occurring only once.

This chain links TRBV5-1 with TRBJ2-3, with 7 bases identical to TRBD1. The sample comprised memory CD8+ T cells sorted from blood. Indicated subset: CD45RO+ cells pooled with CCR7-negative TemRA cells. This receptor was identified in a woman aged 30 to 39 in good health. CDR3 protein: CASSFGSIRQGDTQYF. The CDR3 DNA is TGCGCCAGCAGCTTTGGAAGCATAAGACAGGGCGATACGCAGTATTTT.